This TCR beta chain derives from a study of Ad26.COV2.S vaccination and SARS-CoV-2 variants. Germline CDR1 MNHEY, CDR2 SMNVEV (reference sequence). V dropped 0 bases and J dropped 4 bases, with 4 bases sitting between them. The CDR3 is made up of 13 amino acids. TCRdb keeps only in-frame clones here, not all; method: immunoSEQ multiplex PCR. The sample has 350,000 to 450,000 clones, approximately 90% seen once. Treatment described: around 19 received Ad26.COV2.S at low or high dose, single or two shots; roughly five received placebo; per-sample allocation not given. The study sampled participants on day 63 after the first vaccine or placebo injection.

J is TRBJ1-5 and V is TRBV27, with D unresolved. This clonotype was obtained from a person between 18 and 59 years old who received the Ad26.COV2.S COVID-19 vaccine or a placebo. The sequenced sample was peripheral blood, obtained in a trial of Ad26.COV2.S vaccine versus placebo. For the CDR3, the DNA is TGTGCCAGCAGTTTATCTACGAATCAGCCCCAGCATTTT. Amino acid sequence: CASSLSTNQPQHF.